This passage covers 11 T cell receptor beta chains from one sample sequenced in a study of T cell clones after liver transplantation. TCRdb keeps only in-frame clones here, not all; method: immunoSEQ multiplex PCR. The sample holds 65,000 to 70,000 clones, 85% to 95% seen once. The sequenced sample was CD4+ T cells from blood, obtained nearly 26 months after liver transplant. Receptors were obtained from a human patient who received a liver transplant. Some T cells here may be from the graft donor.

This chain joins TRBV5-1 and TRBJ1-1; D is unclear. The CDR3 sequence is 17 residues long. Trimming took off 1 base at V and 0 bases at J, with 16 bases between the two ends. CDR1 and CDR2 (germline): SGHRS, YFSETQ. DNA of the CDR3: TGCGCCAGCAGCTTGAGGGCGGGGAGGGTCATGAACACTGAAGCTTTCTTT. Translation: CASSLRAGRVMNTEAFF. Based on the CDR3 plus reference TRBV5-1 and TRBJ1-1, the full variable domain is KAGVTQTPRYLIKTRGQQVTLSCSPISGHRSVSWYQQTPGQGLQFLFEYFSETQRNKGNFPGRFSGRQFSNSRSEMNVSTLELGDSALYLCASSLRAGRVMNTEAFFGQGTRLTVV.

The rearrangement links TRBV27 to TRBJ1-2; TRBD1 aligns across 8 bases. Germline loops: CDR1 MNHEY, CDR2 SMNVEV (reference sequence). This CDR3 comprises 13 residues. The V gene end was trimmed by 4 bases and the J gene end by 5 bases; junction bases not matched to a gene: 3. The CDR3 protein is CASSSTGGYGYTF. The CDR3 coding sequence is TGTGCCAGCAGTTCTACAGGGGGATATGGCTACACCTTC.

The chain couples TRBV19 to TRBJ2-3; the D gene is possibly TRBD2 (5 bases). Germline V gene sequence: CDR1 LNHDA, CDR2 SQIVND (reference sequence). The CDR3 totals 15 residues. V was pared by 6 bases and J by 3 bases, with 16 bases between. CDR3 nucleotides: TGTGCCAGTAGGCCCCGGGGTTATGGTACAGATACGCAGTATTTT. It translates to CASRPRGYGTDTQYF.

The chain has TRBV4-2 and TRBJ2-7, with unresolved D. The CDR3 loop spans 14 amino acids. Trimming shortened V by 1 base and J by 3 bases, and 10 bases separated the two germline ends. Looked up from germline, CDR1 is LGHNA and CDR2 is YNFKEQ. The chain's CDR3 is CASSQVGDIYEQYF. As DNA, the CDR3 is TGTGCCAGCAGCCAAGTGGGTGACATCTACGAGCAGTACTTC.

V is TRBV9 and J is TRBJ2-2, with D hard to call. Per germline, CDR1 SGDLS and CDR2 YYNGEE. Trimming stripped 0 bases from V and 5 bases from J, with 8 bases between. The CDR3 spans 14 residues. CDR3 residues: CASSVASPTGELFF. The CDR3 DNA is TGTGCCAGCAGCGTAGCCTCGCCTACCGGGGAGCTGTTTTTT.

This clone was found a few times. V and J are TRBV7-9 and TRBJ2-2, with a tentative D call TRBD2 (5 bases). The CDR3 is 13 residues long. Trimming cost V 6 bases and J 4 bases, with 9 bases left between them. Per germline, CDR1 SEHNR and CDR2 FQNEAQ (reference sequence). CDR3 coding DNA: TGTGCCAGCAGTTTTACTAGCACCGGGGAGCTGTTTTTT. Encoded protein: CASSFTSTGELFF. The full variable domain, in which reference TRBV7-9 and TRBJ2-2 provide the parts outside the CDR3, is DTGVSQNPRHKITKRGQNVTFRCDPISEHNRLYWYRQTLGQGPEFLTYFQNEAQLEKSRLLSDRFSAERPKGSFSTLEIQRTEQGDSAMYLCASSFTSTGELFFGEGSRLTVL.

V usage is TRBV7-2 and J usage is TRBJ2-1, with 14 bases matching TRBD2. This CDR3 is built from 15 residues. Trimming cost V 4 bases and J 14 bases; bases outside gene matches: 10. Germline V gene sequence: CDR1 SGHTA, CDR2 FQGNSA. The CDR3 loop is CASSSTGTSGSFEFF. CDR3 nucleotide sequence: TGTGCCAGCAGCTCAACCGGGACTAGCGGGAGTTTTGAGTTCTTC.

The chain joins TRBV18 to TRBJ2-2; 7 bases fit TRBD1. In germline, CDR1 is KGHSH, CDR2 LQKENI. The CDR3 sequence is 15 residues long. V shed 3 bases, J shed 6 bases, and the junction held 7 bases outside the gene matches. The DNA for the CDR3 is TGTGCCAGCTCACCTAACACAGGGGCTGCCGGGGAGCTGTTTTTT. Translating gives CASSPNTGAAGELFF.

V and J are TRBV19 and TRBJ1-2; 7 bases fit TRBD1. The CDR3 extends over 15 amino acids. Germline V gives CDR1 LNHDA, CDR2 SQIVND (reference sequence). With V trimmed by 5 bases and J by 4 bases, 10 bases remained unmatched. The CDR3 region is CASSFPPGQPYGYTF. CDR3 DNA sequence: TGTGCCAGTAGTTTCCCTCCGGGACAGCCCTATGGCTACACCTTC.

This rearrangement joins TRBV9 to TRBJ1-5; D might be TRBD1 (6 bases). Trimming cost V 0 bases and J 4 bases, with 17 bases left between them. This CDR3 is built from 17 residues. The germline V gene encodes CDR1 SGDLS and CDR2 YYNGEE. CDR3 in DNA: TGTGCCAGCAGCGTAGATCCGGGGGGCCGTGGGAATCAGCCCCAGCATTTT. It yields the protein CASSVDPGGRGNQPQHF.

The chain uses TRBV5-8 and TRBJ1-1, with a tentative D call TRBD1 (5 bases). The CDR3 totals 15 residues. Germline V gene sequence: CDR1 SGHTS, CDR2 YDEGEE. The V end lost 3 bases, the J end lost 0 bases, and 12 bases lay between the germline ends. CDR3 sequence reads: CASSWGDLLNTEAFF. DNA of the CDR3: TGTGCCAGCAGCTGGGGGGACCTACTGAACACTGAAGCTTTCTTT. Using reference TRBV5-8 and TRBJ1-1 for the parts outside the CDR3, the full variable domain is EAGVTQSPTHLIKTRGQQATLRCSPISGHTSVYWYQQALGLGLQFLLWYDEGEERNRGNFPPRFSGRQFPNYSSELNVNALELEDSALYLCASSWGDLLNTEAFFGQGTRLTVV.